Below, one TCR beta chain is given with its context. Repertoires were generated with immunoSEQ multiplex PCR, while TCRdb's copy carries only in-frame clones and drops some. The data show about 83,000 clones, with 92% seen just once and roughly 0.15% held by the top ten. The sample belongs to a study of human versus mouse CDR3 diversity and MHC coevolution. This CDR3 region has 18 residues. Germline V gene sequence: CDR1 SGHNT, CDR2 YENEEA. V shed 2 bases and J 1 base; nucleotides not matched to a gene: 8. The rearrangement joins TRBV11-3 to TRBJ2-3; 11 bases fit TRBD2. This clonotype was obtained from a person aged 25 to 75 in good health. Sample: naive CD4+ T cells from blood. Regarding subset: CD45RO-negative CD62L-positive naive CD4 T cells. The DNA for the CDR3 is TGTGCCAGCAGCTTATGTCTAGCGGGGGGCCTCTGCACAGATACGCAGTATTTT. Protein sequence: CASSLCLAGGLCTDTQYF.